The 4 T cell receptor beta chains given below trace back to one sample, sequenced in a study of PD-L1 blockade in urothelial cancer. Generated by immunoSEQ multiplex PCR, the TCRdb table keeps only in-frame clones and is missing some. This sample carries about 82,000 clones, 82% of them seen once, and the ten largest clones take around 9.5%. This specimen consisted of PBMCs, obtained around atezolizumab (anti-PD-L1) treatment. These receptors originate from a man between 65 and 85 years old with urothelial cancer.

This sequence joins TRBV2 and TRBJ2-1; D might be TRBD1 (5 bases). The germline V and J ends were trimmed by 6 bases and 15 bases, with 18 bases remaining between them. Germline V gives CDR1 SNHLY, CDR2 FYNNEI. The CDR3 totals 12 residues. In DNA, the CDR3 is TGTGCCAGCAGGGATGACAGTTATCCGGGGTTCTTC. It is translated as CASRDDSYPGFF.

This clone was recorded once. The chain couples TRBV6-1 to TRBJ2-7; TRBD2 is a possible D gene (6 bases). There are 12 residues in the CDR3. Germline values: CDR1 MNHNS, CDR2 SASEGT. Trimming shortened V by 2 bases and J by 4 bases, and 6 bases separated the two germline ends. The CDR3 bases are TGTGCCAGCAGTGAACGGGGGTACGAGCAGTACTTC. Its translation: CASSERGYEQYF.

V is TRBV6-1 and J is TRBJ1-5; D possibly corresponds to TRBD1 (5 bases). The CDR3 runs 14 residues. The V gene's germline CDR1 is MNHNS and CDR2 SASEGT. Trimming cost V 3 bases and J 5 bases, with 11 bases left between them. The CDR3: CASSDGGVHQPQHF. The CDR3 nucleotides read TGTGCCAGCAGTGATGGGGGGGTCCATCAGCCCCAGCATTTT.

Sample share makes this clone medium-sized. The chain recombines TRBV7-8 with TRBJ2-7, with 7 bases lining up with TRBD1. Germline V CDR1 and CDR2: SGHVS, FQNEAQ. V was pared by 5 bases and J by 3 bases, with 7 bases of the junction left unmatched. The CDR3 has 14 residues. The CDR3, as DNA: TGTGCCAGCAGCCAAGATGGGACAGACTACGAGCAGTACTTC. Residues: CASSQDGTDYEQYF.